The source of this TCR beta chain is a study of T-cell memory formation after mild COVID-19. Study in general: Clusters of TCRs were largely donor specific.

TCR alpha and TCR beta cDNA libraries carrying sample barcodes and UMIs were produced by 5'RACE using constant-segment primers. Via MiXCR, TCRdb re-called the 5' RACE reads, giving one row per CDR3 protein. The sample has 450,000 or so distinct CDR3 sequences; nearly 25% are singletons. Sequences were obtained from PBMCs or a T cell subset sorted from them (not recorded which). This receptor was obtained from an adult woman who had mild COVID-19 (a few samples of this study predate the infection). Cell type and time point are not known.

Here the CDR3 DNA reads TGTGCCAGCAGCCAAGGGGGCGGCCTCGGGTATGGCTACACCTTC. Translated, it gives CASSQGGGLGYGYTF. This rearrangement joins TRBV3-1 to TRBJ1-2; tentatively, D is TRBD1 (5 bases). The V end lost 1 base, the J end lost 5 bases, and 14 bases lay between the germline ends. Germline CDR1 and CDR2: LGHDT and YNNKEL (reference sequence). The CDR3 loop spans 15 amino acids.